Shown below are 6 T cell receptor beta chains from a single sample sequenced in a study of cytomegalovirus exposure and HLA in healthy donors. PCR involved 60 Vbeta and 13 Jbeta primers. Profiled with immunoSEQ multiplex PCR; TCRdb holds only in-frame clones, not every one. This sample has a few hundred thousand clones, with approximately 82% found just once. Sequencing was done on a sample of PBMCs. These receptors all come from a middle-aged woman in good health and CMV-seronegative.

The chain uses TRBV12-5 and TRBJ1-1, with D tentatively TRBD1 (5 bases). This CDR3 has 13 amino acids. Looked up from germline, CDR1 is LGHNT and CDR2 is FRNRAP. V shed 2 bases and J shed 5 bases, with 9 bases lying between them. The CDR3 DNA follows: TGTGCTAGTGGTTTGTTGGGGGGGACTGAAGCTTTCTTT. This sequence encodes CASGLLGGTEAFF.

Comments on this clone: A junction boundary mismatches the germline segment, possibly from a read error. The chain has TRBV7-9 and TRBJ2-1; a possible D gene is TRBD1 (6 bases). The CDR3 spans 16 residues. CDR1 is SEHNR and CDR2 is FQNEAQ in the germline V gene (reference sequence). This CDR3 reads CSSSPGGRSVRGEQFF. As DNA, the CDR3 is TGTTCCAGCAGCCCCGGTGGCAGGTCCGTGAGGGGGGAGCAGTTCTTC.

Only a few counts were recorded for this clone. The chain carries TRBV2 and TRBJ1-1; TRBD1 matches at 9 bases. Germline CDR1 reads SNHLY; CDR2 reads FYNNEI. V dropped 8 bases and J dropped 6; count of bases not matched to a gene: 7. This CDR3 spans 13 amino acids. CDR3 DNA: TGTGCCAGCTTAAAACAGGGGGCCCCTGAAGCTTTCTTT. Its protein product is CASLKQGAPEAFF.

The chain couples TRBV29-1 to TRBJ2-7, with D possibly TRBD2 on 5 matching bases. The V and J ends lost 6 bases and 0 bases respectively, with 12 bases between them. Germline CDR1 reads SQVTM; CDR2 reads ANQGSEA. CDR3 length equals 13 residues. The CDR3 sequence: CSVTIRDSYEQYF. DNA for the CDR3: TGCAGCGTCACCATCCGGGACTCCTACGAGCAGTACTTC.

The chain has TRBV19 and TRBJ2-5, with 7 bases matching TRBD1. The CDR3 runs to 15 residues. J was trimmed by 2 bases and V by 4 bases; bases with no gene match: 7. Germline CDR1 reads LNHDA; CDR2 reads SQIVND (reference sequence). The CDR3 spells CASSTGTVLQETQYF. CDR3 sequence (DNA): TGTGCCAGTAGTACCGGGACAGTCCTTCAAGAGACCCAGTACTTC.

This clone was seen more than once but under ten times. This sequence joins TRBV19 and TRBJ1-1, with 9 nucleotides matching TRBD1. J lost 6 bases, V lost 4 bases, and 9 bases had no gene match. This CDR3 has 15 residues. From germline, CDR1 is LNHDA and CDR2 SQIVND (reference sequence). CDR3 DNA: TGTGCCAGTAGTAGCTCGGGACAGGGTGTTGCTGAAGCTTTCTTT. Protein product: CASSSSGQGVAEAFF.